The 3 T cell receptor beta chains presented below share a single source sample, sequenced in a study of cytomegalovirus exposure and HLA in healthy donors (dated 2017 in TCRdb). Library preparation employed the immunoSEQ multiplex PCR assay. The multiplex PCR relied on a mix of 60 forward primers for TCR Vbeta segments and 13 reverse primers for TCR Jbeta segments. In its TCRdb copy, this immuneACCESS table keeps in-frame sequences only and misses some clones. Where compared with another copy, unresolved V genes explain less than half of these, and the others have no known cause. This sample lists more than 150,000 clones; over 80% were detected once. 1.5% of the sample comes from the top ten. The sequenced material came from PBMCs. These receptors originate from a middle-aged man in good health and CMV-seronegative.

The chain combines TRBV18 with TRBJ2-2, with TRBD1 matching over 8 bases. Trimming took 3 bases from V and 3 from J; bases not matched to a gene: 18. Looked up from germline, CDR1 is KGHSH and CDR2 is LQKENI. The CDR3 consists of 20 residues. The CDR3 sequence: CASSPKYEDRVGPYTGELFF. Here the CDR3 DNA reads TGTGCCAGCTCACCGAAGTATGAGGACAGGGTGGGCCCGTACACCGGGGAGCTGTTTTTT.

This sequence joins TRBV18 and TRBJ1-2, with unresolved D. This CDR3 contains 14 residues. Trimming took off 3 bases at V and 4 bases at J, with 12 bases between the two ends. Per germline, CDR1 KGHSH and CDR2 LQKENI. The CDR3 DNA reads TGTGCCAGCTCACCGTCGGGGATTGGCTATGGCTACACCTTC. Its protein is CASSPSGIGYGYTF.

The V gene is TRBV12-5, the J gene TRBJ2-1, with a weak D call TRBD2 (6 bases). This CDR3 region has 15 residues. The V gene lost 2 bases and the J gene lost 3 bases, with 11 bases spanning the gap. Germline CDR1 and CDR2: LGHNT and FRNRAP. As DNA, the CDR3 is TGTGCTAGTGGTTTGTACGGAGGGATCTACAATGAGCAGTTCTTC. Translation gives CASGLYGGIYNEQFF.